This T cell receptor (beta chain) emerged from a study of CD8+ T cells in alopecia areata (dated by TCRdb to the late 2010s). With regard to the full study: Treated patients were enrolled in an open-label pilot trial of oral tofacitinib at 5 to 10 mg twice daily for moderate-to-severe alopecia areata. Tofacitinib was given for 6 to 18 months, followed by 6 months of follow-up off drug to assess delayed response and recurrence. In both human patients and the C3H/HeJ mouse model, the study applied high-throughput TCRbeta sequencing to look at T cell clonal expansion in alopecia areata. In humans, TCRbeta sequencing was performed on scalp tissue and on sorted CD4+ and CD8+ peripheral blood T cells from healthy controls and from patients with patchy or totalis/universalis alopecia areata. Patients on tofacitinib were biopsied at baseline and after 4 and 24 weeks of treatment, and several of the patients also had a later scalp biopsy. Clonality in the scalp was compared among normal scalp (n=4), patchy alopecia areata scalp (n=8), and alopecia totalis/universalis scalp (n=8). The RNA source kit depended on sample type: the PAXgene miRNA kit for fixed scalp, the miRNeasy kit for PBMCs, and the RNeasy kit for mouse skin. TCRbeta CDR3 regions were amplified by immunoSEQ multiplex PCR using 35 Vbeta forward and 13 Jbeta reverse primers. The investigation overall reported the following: Shared TCR sequences between patients were less evident than in mice, which may be partly attributable to HLA diversity in the patient population. Resident alphabeta T cells in normal human skin are also sequenced, complicating scalp TCR repertoire analysis, unlike mouse skin dominated by gammadelta T cells. Compared with normal scalp, lesional scalp, particularly in alopecia totalis/universalis, had higher clonality and more expanded CD8+ clones, which suggests antigenic drive.

CDR1 and CDR2 were assigned from the germline V gene as SGHTA and FQGTGA. From cysteine to phenylalanine, the CDR3 is 13 amino acids long. Of the read, only the CDR3 DNA is kept; its 39 bases are in frame from base 1. V lost 2 bases and J lost 8 bases; the stretch between them is 12 bases long. The method behind the library was the immunoSEQ multiplex PCR assay. RNA was extracted from all samples and reverse transcribed into cDNA as template for TCR sequencing. First-strand cDNA was synthesized using SuperScript III with a 2:1 mix of oligo-dT and random hexamers. A synthetic immune receptor repertoire was used to measure amplification bias, and any remaining bias was corrected computationally. The authors' analysis ran thus. Raw reads were preprocessed to remove errors, and CDR3 was defined according to IMGT conventions as the region from the conserved cysteine to phenylalanine. Clonality was calculated as 1 minus Shannon entropy normalized by log2 of the number of productive unique TCRs. Whether scalp clones were CD4 or CD8 was inferred by matching scalp TCRbeta sequences against CD4 and CD8 repertoires sorted from blood. TCRdb obtained this table from immuneACCESS and retained in-frame rearrangements with V and J assigned. These tables miss some clones; where compared with another copy, unresolved V genes account for less than half of the shortfall, and the remainder is unexplained. V, J and clone size derive from that table, while D and trimming were established from the DNA sequence. This sample comprises about 150,000 clones, around 47% of them detected only once. The ten largest clones add up to 6% to 7% of the sample.

Details on this clone: Its cognate antigen has yet to be identified. Nothing much larger sits one base from this clone, and base qualities are not available.

Lesional scalp punch biopsies and peripheral blood were collected from alopecia areata patients. PBMCs were isolated by density centrifugation and stained for CD3, CD4 and CD8, and CD4+ and CD8+ T cells were sorted on a FACSAria. The chain is made from TRBV7-3 and TRBJ1-2; the D gene cannot be resolved reliably. The sequencing input was CD4+ T cells sorted from blood. The TCR was taken from a human donor with alopecia areata. At the DNA level, the sequence is TGTGCCAGCAGCTTAGTGTCTGGGGAAGGCTACACCTTC. The translation is CASSLVSGEGYTF. The variable domain in full, with residues beyond the CDR3 obtained from the reference TRBV7-3 and TRBJ1-2 genes, is GAGVSQTPSNKVTEKGKYVELRCDPISGHTALYWYRQSLGQGPEFLIYFQGTGAADDSGLPNDRFFAVRPEGSVSTLKIQRTERGDSAVYLCASSLVSGEGYTFGSGTRLTVV.